This section outlines one T cell receptor (beta chain) sequence together with its context. The antigen is not known. Data came from immunoSEQ multiplex PCR; TCRdb stores just in-frame clones and leaves some out. Among 200,000 to 250,000 clones listed, roughly 87% were seen once. The V segment lost 3 bases and the J segment 2 bases; nucleotides outside the gene matches: 2. This CDR3 region has 15 residues. Germline CDR1 is MNHNS and CDR2 is SASEGT. This record belongs to a study of cytomegalovirus exposure and HLA in healthy donors. Findings of the study overall: Under in vitro conditions, three CMV-associated chains were confirmed as specific for CMV antigens. Clusters of TCRs from the first cohort tended to co-occur in the 110 or so validation repertoires (as a later analysis found).

The rearrangement links TRBV6-1 to TRBJ1-3; 9 bases are shared with TRBD1. The sample was PBMCs. The TCR was taken from a man younger than 35 in good health and CMV-seropositive. The CDR3 DNA reads as TGTGCCAGCAGTGACAGGACAGGGGCTGGAAACACCATATATTTT. Translating it yields CASSDRTGAGNTIYF.